This passage covers 27 T cell receptor beta chains from one sample sequenced in a study of cytomegalovirus exposure and HLA in healthy donors. The repertoire was sequenced with immunoSEQ multiplex PCR; TCRdb's copy has only in-frame clones and lacks some. The sample consists of around 200,000 clones, around 80% of them appearing once. What was sequenced was PBMCs. The origin of the receptors is a woman in her thirties in good health and CMV-seronegative.

The chain couples TRBV7-7 to TRBJ2-1; 11 nucleotides line up with TRBD2. Per the germline V gene, CDR1 is SSHAT and CDR2 is FNYEAQ (reference sequence). The CDR3 totals 14 residues. J gave up 8 bases and V 5 bases, and 5 bases lay outside the gene matches. The CDR3 DNA follows: TGTGCCAGCAGCCAGCAACTAGCGGGGGATGAGCAGTTCTTC. It translates to CASSQQLAGDEQFF.

V is TRBV30 and J is TRBJ2-3; TRBD2 might be the D (5 bases). The CDR3 extends over 16 amino acids. V was clipped by 1 base and J by 0 bases, with 14 bases between them. CDR1 and CDR2 (germline): GTSNPN, SVGIG (reference sequence). CDR3 sequence (DNA): TGTGCCTGGAGTGGGGGAGCGACCCCTAGCACAGATACGCAGTATTTT. It is translated as CAWSGGATPSTDTQYF.

V gene TRBV6-5 combines with J gene TRBJ1-4, with 7 bases fitting TRBD1. The CDR3 spans 14 residues. From germline, CDR1 is MNHEY and CDR2 SVGAGI. The junction had 5 bases not matched to a gene; V was cut back by 6 bases and J by 4 bases. Here the CDR3 DNA reads TGTGCCAGCAGCACGGGACAGTATAATGAAAAACTGTTTTTT. It specifies CASSTGQYNEKLFF.

The chain recombines TRBV29-1 with TRBJ2-7; a possible D gene is TRBD1 (6 bases). Germline CDR1 reads SQVTM; CDR2 reads ANQGSEA. V was clipped by 4 bases and J by 4 bases, with 17 bases between them. The CDR3 is made up of 14 amino acids. CDR3 protein: CSVARDTLRYEQYF. The CDR3 DNA reads TGCAGCGTTGCCCGGGACACACTCAGGTACGAGCAGTACTTC.

The count of this clone is one. The J gene is TRBJ2-5, the V gene TRBV5-6; perhaps TRBD2 as D (6 bases). V gave up 3 bases and J gave up 4 bases, with 7 bases separating them. The CDR3 runs to 12 residues. In germline, CDR1 is SGHDT, CDR2 YYEEEE. CDR3 bases: TGTGCCAGCAGCTGGGGAGGAGAGACCCAGTACTTC. Amino acid sequence: CASSWGGETQYF.

The chain recombines TRBV7-3 with TRBJ2-5; 11 bases match TRBD1. The CDR3 runs to 15 residues. V lost 5 bases to trimming and J lost 7 bases; unmatched junction nucleotides: 9. Germline V gene data show CDR1 as SGHTA and CDR2 as FQGTGA. CDR3 loop: CASSGGQGAGMTQYF. The CDR3 region has the DNA TGTGCCAGCAGCGGAGGACAGGGGGCGGGGATGACCCAGTACTTC.

The rearrangement uses TRBV19 and TRBJ1-2; D unresolved. The V gene's germline CDR1 is LNHDA and CDR2 SQIVND (reference sequence). V gave up 1 base and J gave up 2 bases, with 14 bases separating them. The CDR3 consists of 16 residues. Written as DNA, the CDR3 is TGTGCCAGTAGTATAGTGGGAGTGGGAATGAACTATGGCTACACCTTC. It specifies CASSIVGVGMNYGYTF.

V gene TRBV7-9 combines with J gene TRBJ1-2; D gene uncertain. The CDR3 has 14 amino acids. Trimming cost V 1 base and J 3 bases, with 9 bases left between them. Germline V gene data show CDR1 as SEHNR and CDR2 as FQNEAQ (reference sequence). CDR3 loop: CASSLDGIDYGYTF. CDR3 DNA: TGTGCCAGCAGCTTAGACGGGATCGACTATGGCTACACCTTC.

The V call is TRBV6-5, the J call TRBJ2-5; TRBD1 aligns across 9 bases. V was clipped by 4 bases and J by 1 base; unmatched bases: 4. Germline lookup yields CDR1 MNHEY and CDR2 SVGAGI. This CDR3 comprises 15 residues. The CDR3 loop is CASSSDRGFQETQYF. CDR3 bases: TGTGCCAGCAGTTCCGACAGGGGGTTCCAAGAGACCCAGTACTTC.

The chain employs TRBV29-1 and TRBJ2-2; D not certain. The CDR3 length is 16 residues. V lost 2 bases to trimming and J lost 3 bases, with 16 bases between them. The germline gives CDR1 SQVTM, CDR2 ANQGSEA. This CDR3 is CSVELPQNRHTGELFF. The CDR3 bases are TGCAGCGTTGAACTCCCGCAGAACCGTCACACCGGGGAGCTGTTTTTT.

This clone was recorded only once. The rearrangement links TRBV7-3 to TRBJ2-7; 9 bases agree with TRBD1. V lost 4 bases and J lost 1; bases outside the gene matches: 2. CDR1 SGHTA and CDR2 FQGTGA come from the germline V gene. The CDR3 consists of 14 residues. Written as DNA, the CDR3 is TGTGCCAGCAGCTGGGGGACAGGGTCCTACGAGCAGTACTTC. It encodes CASSWGTGSYEQYF.

This rearrangement joins TRBV29-1 to TRBJ2-5; D perhaps matches TRBD1 (7 bases). Deletions cut 0 bases from V and 5 bases from J, with 16 bases between. Looked up from germline, CDR1 is SQVTM and CDR2 is ANQGSEA. This CDR3 region has 15 residues. CDR3 loop: CSVEDLGGGAETQYF. The CDR3 bases are TGCAGCGTTGAAGACCTAGGAGGGGGCGCCGAGACCCAGTACTTC.

This chain joins TRBV10-3 and TRBJ1-2; TRBD1 matches 8 bases. The CDR3 has 15 amino acids. The V gene end was trimmed by 10 bases and the J gene end by 0 bases; junction bases not matched to a gene: 10. Germline CDR1 and CDR2: ENHRY and SYGVKD. The CDR3: CATLSRGQTNYGYTF. The CDR3 region has the DNA TGTGCCACACTATCCAGGGGGCAAACTAACTATGGCTACACCTTC.

This sequence joins TRBV6-5 and TRBJ1-2, with D unresolved. From germline, CDR1 is MNHEY and CDR2 SVGAGI. V was pared by 4 bases and J by 6 bases, with 12 bases between. This CDR3 is built from 13 residues. The chain's CDR3 is CASSWRERDGYTF. DNA for the CDR3: TGTGCCAGCAGTTGGAGGGAGAGGGATGGCTACACCTTC.

V usage is TRBV30 and J usage is TRBJ1-1; the D gene is possibly TRBD1 (6 bases). The CDR3 has 14 residues. Trimming stripped 1 base from V and 0 bases from J, with 9 bases between. CDR1 is GTSNPN and CDR2 is SVGIG in the germline V gene (reference sequence). The chain's CDR3 is CAWSGTVMNTEAFF. The CDR3 nucleotides are TGTGCCTGGAGTGGGACAGTTATGAACACTGAAGCTTTCTTT.

This rearrangement joins TRBV6-6 to TRBJ1-5; 8 nucleotides agree with TRBD1. Germline-derived CDR1 and CDR2 are MNHNY and SVGAGI (reference sequence). Trimming cost V 10 bases and J 7 bases; bases outside gene matches: 12. This CDR3 spans 14 amino acids. In DNA form, the CDR3 reads TGTGCCACGGAGGGCAGGGGGCAAAGGCAGCCCCAGCATTTT. Translating gives CATEGRGQRQPQHF.

V is TRBV5-3 and J is TRBJ1-2; no definite D call. TRBV5-3 qualifies as an ORF whose function is uncertain. The CDR3 spans 13 residues. Trimming took 4 bases from V and 4 from J, leaving 11 bases between them. The CDR3 here is CARSLTELYGYTF. CDR3 coding DNA: TGTGCCAGAAGCCTAACAGAGCTCTATGGCTACACCTTC.

This rearrangement joins TRBV10-3 to TRBJ2-2; 7 bases are shared with TRBD1. The germline V gene has CDR1 ENHRY and CDR2 SYGVKD. The V and J ends lost 6 bases and 1 base, in that order; junction bases with no gene match: 2. CDR3 length: 14 residues. The CDR3 sequence is CAIRGTVNTGELFF. CDR3 bases: TGTGCCATCAGGGGGACAGTGAACACCGGGGAGCTGTTTTTT.

This clone showed up just once. The J gene is TRBJ1-4, the V gene TRBV5-6, with D unresolved. Trimming removed 1 base from V and 0 bases from J, with 10 bases in between. The CDR3 consists of 16 residues. The germline V gene has CDR1 SGHDT and CDR2 YYEEEE. In DNA form, the CDR3 reads TGTGCCAGCAGCTTGCAACCACTCTCAACTAATGAAAAACTGTTTTTT. Protein sequence: CASSLQPLSTNEKLFF. The full variable domain, with the rest looked up from reference TRBV5-6 and TRBJ1-4, is DAGVTQSPTHLIKTRGQQVTLRCSPKSGHDTVSWYQQALGQGPQFIFQYYEEEERQRGNFPDRFSGHQFPNYSSELNVNALLLGDSALYLCASSLQPLSTNEKLFFGSGTQLSVL.

This clone was detected a few times. The genes are TRBV5-6 and TRBJ2-1; the match to TRBD1 covers 7 bases. This CDR3 has 14 residues. Trimming cost V 1 base and J 9 bases; bases outside gene matches: 7. CDR1 is SGHDT and CDR2 is YYEEEE in the germline V gene. The CDR3 coding sequence is TGTGCCAGCAGCTTGAGGGGGCATGGCGGTGAGCAGTTCTTC. Amino acids: CASSLRGHGGEQFF.

The genes are TRBV5-1 and TRBJ1-5; D is unclear. Per the germline V gene, CDR1 is SGHRS and CDR2 is YFSETQ. Trimming pared 0 bases from V and 1 base from J, leaving 5 bases between. This CDR3 region has 14 residues. The CDR3 bases are TGCGCCAGCAGCTTGGGGGCCAGCAATCAGCCCCAGCATTTT. This codes for CASSLGASNQPQHF.

The chain recombines TRBV27 with TRBJ2-7, with 9 bases identical to TRBD2. This CDR3 region has 17 residues. Germline V CDR1 and CDR2: MNHEY, SMNVEV (reference sequence). After removal of 5 bases from V and 2 bases from J, the junction contained 13 bases not matched to a gene. CDR3 amino acids: CASSPPSPLAGTYEQYF. Here the CDR3 DNA reads TGTGCCAGCAGTCCACCTTCCCCCCTAGCGGGGACCTACGAGCAGTACTTC.

The gene calls are TRBV16 and TRBJ2-1, with 8 bases lining up with TRBD1. CDR3 size: 16 residues. Germline V CDR1 and CDR2: KGHSY, FQNENV. After removal of 0 bases from V and 8 bases from J, the junction contained 9 bases not matched to a gene. CDR3 DNA sequence: TGTGCCAGCAGCCAATCCCGGGCCACAGGGGGGCATGAGCAGTTCTTC. This encodes CASSQSRATGGHEQFF.

The rearrangement links TRBV11-3 to TRBJ2-2; D is possibly TRBD2 (6 bases). Trimming removed 3 bases at V and 7 bases at J, with 9 bases between. CDR1 and CDR2 from the germline V gene are SGHNT and YENEEA. The CDR3 is 13 residues long. The CDR3 sequence: CASSLGEVGELFF. In DNA form, the CDR3 reads TGTGCCAGCAGCTTGGGGGAGGTCGGGGAGCTGTTTTTT. The full variable domain, rest sourced from reference TRBV11-3 and TRBJ2-2, is EAGVVQSPRYKIIEKKQPVAFWCNPISGHNTLYWYLQNLGQGPELLIRYENEEAVDDSQLPKDRFSAERLKGVDSTLKIQPAELGDSAVYLCASSLGEVGELFFGEGSRLTVL.

This clone has just a few counts. This chain joins TRBV29-1 and TRBJ1-6; D not certain. This CDR3 has 12 amino acids. Per the germline V gene, CDR1 is SQVTM and CDR2 is ANQGSEA. Trimming removed 4 bases from V and 10 bases from J, with 11 bases in between. DNA of the CDR3: TGCAGCGTTGGGGAGGTTGGGTCACCCCTCCACTTT. Amino acid sequence: CSVGEVGSPLHF.

V gene TRBV29-1 combines with J gene TRBJ2-1, with 7 positions matching TRBD2. Trimming cost V 3 bases and J 3 bases; bases outside gene matches: 2. Germline V gene lookup returns CDR1 SQVTM and CDR2 ANQGSEA. The CDR3 runs 13 residues. The CDR3 DNA reads as TGCAGCGTTGAGGGCGGGAGCTACAATGAGCAGTTCTTC. This gives the protein CSVEGGSYNEQFF.

As DNA, the CDR3 is TGTGCCAGCAGGCCGGCGGGAGGGGGAGCGCGCTTCGAGCAGTACTTC. Amino acids: CASRPAGGGARFEQYF. The V and J genes are TRBV28 and TRBJ2-7; 9 positions match TRBD2. Germline CDR1 reads MDHEN; CDR2 reads SYDVKM. V dropped 6 bases and J dropped 6; count of bases not matched to a gene: 15. This CDR3 region has 16 residues. Based on the CDR3 plus reference TRBV28 and TRBJ2-7, the full variable domain is DVKVTQSSRYLVKRTGEKVFLECVQDMDHENMFWYRQDPGLGLRLIYFSYDVKMKEKGDIPEGYSVSREKKERFSLILESASTNQTSMYLCASRPAGGGARFEQYFGPGTRLTVT.